The clone carrying this T cell receptor beta chain came up many times. Its antigen is as yet unknown. The data derive from a study of spatial heterogeneity in lung cancer. Time point indicated: sample taken at primary tumor resection. Points from the study as a whole: Expanded alpha and beta TCR counts within tumors tracked tumor mutation counts. Ubiquitous and regional expanded TCR counts tracked ubiquitous and regional nonsynonymous mutations, respectively.

The germline V gene has CDR1 MNHEY and CDR2 SVGAGI. The CDR3 is 14 amino acids. V was clipped by 4 bases and J by 1 base, with 10 bases between them. Each TCR cDNA molecule carried a unique molecular identifier. TCRdb re-called the 5' RACE reads with MiXCR, one entry per CDR3 protein. The repertoire holds some 10,000 distinct CDR3 sequences, with just under 6.5% as singletons. The clonotype comes from a male donor with early-stage non-small cell lung cancer. This chain connects TRBV6-5 to TRBJ1-1, with D perhaps TRBD1 (6 bases). The sample consisted of lung tumor tissue, taken at surgery. The CDR3 region is CASSFLQGNTEAFF. The CDR3, as DNA: TGTGCCAGCAGTTTCCTACAGGGGAACACTGAAGCTTTCTTT.